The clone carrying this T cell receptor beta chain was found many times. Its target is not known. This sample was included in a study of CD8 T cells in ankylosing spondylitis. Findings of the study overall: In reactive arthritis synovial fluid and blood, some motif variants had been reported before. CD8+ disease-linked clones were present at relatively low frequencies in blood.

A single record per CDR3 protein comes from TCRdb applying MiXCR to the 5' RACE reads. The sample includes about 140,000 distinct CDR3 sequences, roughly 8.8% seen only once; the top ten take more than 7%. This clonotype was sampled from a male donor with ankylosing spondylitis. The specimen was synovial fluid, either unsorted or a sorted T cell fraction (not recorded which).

The CDR3 DNA sequence: TGTGCCAGCAGCCCACGACCGGACACAGATACGCAGTATTTT. Protein sequence: CASSPRPDTDTQYF. The J gene is TRBJ2-3, the V gene TRBV5-6; D call uncertain. In germline, CDR1 is SGHDT, CDR2 YYEEEE. The CDR3 has 14 amino acids. V dropped 4 bases and J dropped 2 bases, with 11 bases sitting between them.